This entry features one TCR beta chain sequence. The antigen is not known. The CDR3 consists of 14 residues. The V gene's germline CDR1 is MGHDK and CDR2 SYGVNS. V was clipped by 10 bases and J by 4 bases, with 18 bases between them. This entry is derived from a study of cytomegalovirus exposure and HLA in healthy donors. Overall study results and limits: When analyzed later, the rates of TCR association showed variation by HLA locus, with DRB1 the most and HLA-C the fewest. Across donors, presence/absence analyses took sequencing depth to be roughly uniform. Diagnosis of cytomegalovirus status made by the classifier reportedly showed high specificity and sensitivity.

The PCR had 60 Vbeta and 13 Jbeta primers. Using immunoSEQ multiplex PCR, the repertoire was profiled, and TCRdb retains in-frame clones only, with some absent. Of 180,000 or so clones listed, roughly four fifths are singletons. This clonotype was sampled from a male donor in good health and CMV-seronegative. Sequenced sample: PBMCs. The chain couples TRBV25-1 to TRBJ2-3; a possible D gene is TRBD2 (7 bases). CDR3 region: CATRLGGGSDTQYF. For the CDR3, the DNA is TGTGCCACCCGGCTAGGCGGGGGCTCAGATACGCAGTATTTT.